These T cell receptor beta chains were read from a single sample in a study of blood T cell repertoires in COVID-19. Assay used: immunoSEQ multiplex PCR; TCRdb lists only in-frame clones, some missing. The sample comprises 200,000 to 250,000 clones, over 75% of which are singletons, and under 2% rests with the top ten. The sample taken for sequencing was PBMCs or T cells enriched from blood (not recorded which). The source is a man aged 35 to 55 who had recovered from COVID-19. Each CDR3 is given with its conserved first and last residue. Fields, in order: CDR3 DNA, CDR3 protein, V gene, D gene, J gene, clone size. The D gene is left open where the match is weak. Part of the rows lack a size; the others show once, few, many or a class for expanded clones.

TGTGCCAGTAGTAGGGACAGGACAGATACGCAGTATTTT	CASSRDRTDTQYF	TRBV19	TRBD1	TRBJ2-3	NA
TGTGCCAGTAGTATAGCAGGCTTCATGAACACTGAAGCTTTCTTT	CASSIAGFMNTEAFF	TRBV19	NA	TRBJ1-1	NA
TGTGCCTGGAGCGCTAGAGGGGGCCGTGGAAACACCATATATTTT	CAWSARGGRGNTIYF	TRBV30	TRBD1	TRBJ1-3	few
TGTGCCAGCAGCTCCCCCCCCCTAGCTAACTATGGCTACACCTTC	CASSSPPLANYGYTF	TRBV21-1	NA	TRBJ1-2	NA
TGTGCCAGTAGTAAAGGGAGTACTAACTATGGCTACACCTTC	CASSKGSTNYGYTF	TRBV19	NA	TRBJ1-2	NA
TGTGCCAGCAGCACTAGCGGGCTGGAGACCCAGTACTTC	CASSTSGLETQYF	TRBV7-2	TRBD2	TRBJ2-5	NA
TGTGCCTGGAGTGTAGGGGGGGCGATCTACGAGCAGTACTTC	CAWSVGGAIYEQYF	TRBV30	NA	TRBJ2-7	NA
TGTGCCAGCAGCTTGAGTGGGACAGGGTTATATAGGGATTATGGCTACACCTTC	CASSLSGTGLYRDYGYTF	TRBV5-6	TRBD1	TRBJ1-2	NA
TGTGCCAGCAGCCCCACAGGGAATCAGCCCCAGCATTTT	CASSPTGNQPQHF	TRBV28	NA	TRBJ1-5	NA
TGTGCCAGCAGCTTAGGGGCGTTGGGAGATGAGCAGTTCTTC	CASSLGALGDEQFF	TRBV11-3	NA	TRBJ2-1	NA